This T cell receptor (beta chain) was identified in a study of shared clonotypes between healthy human individuals. Study-wide points: Blood alone was sampled, and tissue repertoires likely differ. Sequencing depth was a factor that was expected to affect clonotype sharing among donors.

Germline V gives CDR1 SGHTA, CDR2 FQGTGA. The V segment lost 1 base and the J segment 4 bases; nucleotides outside the gene matches: 4. The CDR3 loop spans 15 amino acids. As to this clone: Its specificity is unknown.

Deep was the level used in running the assay. Several immunoSEQ 96-well plates shared each subset's DNA, each plate a replicate. This table comes from immunoSEQ multiplex PCR, and its TCRdb copy is limited to in-frame clones, with some not included. The sample records some 490,000 clones, around 73% being singletons. The source material was PBMCs. This sequence was found in a woman in her thirties or forties in good health. Some clones in this sample may be carry-over from other donors' samples. The V and J genes are TRBV7-3 and TRBJ2-1; 7 nucleotides line up with TRBD2. This chain's CDR3 is CASSLRSGDYNEQFF. CDR3 DNA: TGTGCCAGCAGCTTAAGGAGCGGGGATTACAATGAGCAGTTCTTC.